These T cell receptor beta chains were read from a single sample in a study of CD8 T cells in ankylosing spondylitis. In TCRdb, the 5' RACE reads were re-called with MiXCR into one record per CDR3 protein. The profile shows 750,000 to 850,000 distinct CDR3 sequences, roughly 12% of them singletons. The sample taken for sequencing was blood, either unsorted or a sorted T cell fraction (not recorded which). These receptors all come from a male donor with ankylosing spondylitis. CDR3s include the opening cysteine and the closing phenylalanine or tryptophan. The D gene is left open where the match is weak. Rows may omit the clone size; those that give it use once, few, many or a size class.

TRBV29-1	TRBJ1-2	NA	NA	TGCAGCGTCACGGGCTACACCTTC	CSVTGYTF
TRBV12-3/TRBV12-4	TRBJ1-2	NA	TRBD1	TGTGCCAGCAGTTTCGGACAGGGGCTGGGCTACACCTTC	CASSFGQGLGYTF
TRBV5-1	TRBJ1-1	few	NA	TGCGCCAGCAGCTTGGATTGGGGAGTAGGGACTGAAGCTTTCTTT	CASSLDWGVGTEAFF
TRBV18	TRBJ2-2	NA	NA	TGTGCCAGCTCTACCAGACAGGCGAACACCGGGGAGCTGTTTTTT	CASSTRQANTGELFF
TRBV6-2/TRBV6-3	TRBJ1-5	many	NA	TGTGCCAGCAGCAAGGGACGGCGTGAGAGCAATCAGCCCCAGCATTTT	CASSKGRRESNQPQHF
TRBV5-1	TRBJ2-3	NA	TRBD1	TGCGCCAGCAGCTTGTGGACAGGGACAGATACGCAGTATTTT	CASSLWTGTDTQYF
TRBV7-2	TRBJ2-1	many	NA	TGTGCCAGCAGCCTTATCAATGAGCAGTTCTTC	CASSLINEQFF
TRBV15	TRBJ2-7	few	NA	TGTGCCACCAGCAGAGATTCGGGGAGTAGGGGCTACGAGCAGTACTTC	CATSRDSGSRGYEQYF
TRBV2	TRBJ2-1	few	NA	TGTGCCAGCAGTGAAGGTTTCTACAATGAGCAGTTCTTC	CASSEGFYNEQFF
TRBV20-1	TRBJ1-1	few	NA	TGCAGTGCTTTCGGGACTCAAGGGGCGAACACTGAAGCTTTCTTT	CSAFGTQGANTEAFF
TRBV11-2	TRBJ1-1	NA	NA	TGTGCCAGCAGCTACTTGAACGGGATGAACACTGAAGCTTTCTTT	CASSYLNGMNTEAFF
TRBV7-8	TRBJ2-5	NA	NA	TGTGCCAGCGGCTCTAGAGGGGAGACCCAGTACTTC	CASGSRGETQYF
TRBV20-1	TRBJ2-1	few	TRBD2	TGCAGTGCTCCTCTAGCGGGAGGGCCTGATGAGCAGTTCTTC	CSAPLAGGPDEQFF
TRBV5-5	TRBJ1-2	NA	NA	TGTGCCAGCAGCTTGGAAGGCAGGGGACGTGGCTACACCTTC	CASSLEGRGRGYTF
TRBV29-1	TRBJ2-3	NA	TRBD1	TGCAGCGTCTACCGACGACAGGGGTATTACACAGATACGCAGTATTTT	CSVYRRQGYYTDTQYF
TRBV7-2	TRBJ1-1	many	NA	TGTGCCAGCAGCCCCGTTGGGGTCGGCACTGAAGCTTTCTTT	CASSPVGVGTEAFF
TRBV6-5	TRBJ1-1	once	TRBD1	TGTGCCGGCAGTTATTTGTCGGGACAGGGGAACACTGAAGCTTTCTTT	CAGSYLSGQGNTEAFF
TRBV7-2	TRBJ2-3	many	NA	TGTGCCAGCAGCCGAGCCAGATACACAGATACGCAGTATTTT	CASSRARYTDTQYF
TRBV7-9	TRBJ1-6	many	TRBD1	TGTGCCAGCAGCAACCGACAGGGAGGATCACCCCTCCACTTT	CASSNRQGGSPLHF
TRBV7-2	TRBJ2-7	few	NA	TGTGCCAGCAGTAGGATAACAGGGAATTCTGCATCTTACGAGCAGTACTTC	CASSRITGNSASYEQYF
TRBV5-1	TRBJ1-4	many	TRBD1	TGCGCCAGCAGCCACAGGGGGGACGATGAAAAACTGTTTTTT	CASSHRGDDEKLFF
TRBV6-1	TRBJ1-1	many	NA	TGTGCCAGCAGCCACTTCGGGGCGACGAACACTGAAGCTTTCTTT	CASSHFGATNTEAFF
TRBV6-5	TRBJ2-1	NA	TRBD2	TGTACCAGCAGTTACTCGACGGGTAGTAGCGGGAGAAAAAATGAGCAGTTCTTC	CTSSYSTGSSGRKNEQFF
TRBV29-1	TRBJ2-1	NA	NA	TGCAGCGTCCGAGGGAGGGGGGATTACGATGAGCAGTTCTTC	CSVRGRGDYDEQFF
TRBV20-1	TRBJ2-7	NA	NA	TGCAGTGCTAGAGCAGTAGGCGTATACGAGCAGTACTTC	CSARAVGVYEQYF
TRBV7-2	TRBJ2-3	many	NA	TGTGCCAGCAGCTCCTTTCGCGGGGATACGCAGTATTTT	CASSSFRGDTQYF
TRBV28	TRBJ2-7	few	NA	TGTGCCAGCGCAGGGAATTCCTACGAGCAGTACTTC	CASAGNSYEQYF
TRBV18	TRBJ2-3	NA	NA	TGTGCCAGCTCACCATACGTAGAGTACGATACGCAGTATTTT	CASSPYVEYDTQYF
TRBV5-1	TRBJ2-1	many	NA	TGCGCCAGCAGCTGGACAGAGAGCTCCTACAATGAGCAGTTCTTC	CASSWTESSYNEQFF
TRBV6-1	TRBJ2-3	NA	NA	TGTGCCATCCACCAGGACCCGCGGGGCACAGATACGCAGTATTTT	CAIHQDPRGTDTQYF
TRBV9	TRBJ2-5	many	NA	TGTGCCAGCAGCGGGTCCTTTTGGACGACCCAGTACTTC	CASSGSFWTTQYF
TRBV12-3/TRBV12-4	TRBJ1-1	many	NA	TGTGCCAGCAGTTTAGTACAGGAAGCTTTCTTT	CASSLVQEAFF
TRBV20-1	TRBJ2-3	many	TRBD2	TGCAGTGCTAAAGGACTAGCGGGATCCACAGATACGCAGTATTTT	CSAKGLAGSTDTQYF
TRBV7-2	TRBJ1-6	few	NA	TGTGCCAGCAGCTTAAATCCGGGACTCGGGAATTCACCCCTCCACTTT	CASSLNPGLGNSPLHF
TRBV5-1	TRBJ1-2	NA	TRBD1	TGCGCCAGCAGCTGGGGACAGGCCCTTAACTATGGCTACACCTTC	CASSWGQALNYGYTF
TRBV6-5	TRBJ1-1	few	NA	TGTGCCAGCAGTTCTGCGCAGGGATCTGAAGCTTTCTTT	CASSSAQGSEAFF
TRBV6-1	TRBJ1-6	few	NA	TGTGCCAGCAGCCAGGGAAGGAATAATTCACCCCTCCACTTT	CASSQGRNNSPLHF
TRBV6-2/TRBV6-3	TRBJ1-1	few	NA	TGTGCCAGCAACCGACAGAGGGGCACTGAAGCTTTCTTT	CASNRQRGTEAFF
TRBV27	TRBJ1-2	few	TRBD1	TGTGCCAGCACCCCGGGACAGGGTTACTATGGCTACACCTTC	CASTPGQGYYGYTF
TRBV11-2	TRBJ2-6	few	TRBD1	TGTGCCAGCAGCTTCACCTGGGGGACAGGGGCCTCTGGGGCCAACGTCCTGACTTTC	CASSFTWGTGASGANVLTF
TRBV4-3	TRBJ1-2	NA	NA	TGCGCCAGCAGCAGACGGGGCTGGTATGGCTACACCTTC	CASSRRGWYGYTF
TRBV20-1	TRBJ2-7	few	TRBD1	TGCAGTGCAGGGGGCCAGGAACCGATCTACGAGCAGTACTTC	CSAGGQEPIYEQYF
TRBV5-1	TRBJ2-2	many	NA	TGCGCCAGCAGCTTGGATACGGGAACCGGGGAGCTGTTTTTT	CASSLDTGTGELFF
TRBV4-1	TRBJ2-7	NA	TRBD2	TGCGCCAGCAGCCACGCGGGGGGGAGCGGGCAGGACTACGAGCAGTACTTC	CASSHAGGSGQDYEQYF
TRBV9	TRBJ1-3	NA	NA	TGTGCCAGCAGCGTAGAGGCAGGGGTAAACACCATATATTTT	CASSVEAGVNTIYF
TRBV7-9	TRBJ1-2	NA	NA	TGTGCCATCCTGCGAGGGGTCGTTTATGGCTACACCTTC	CAILRGVVYGYTF
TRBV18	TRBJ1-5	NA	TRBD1	TGTGCCAGCGCCCCGGGACAGGGGTCACCCCAGCATTTT	CASAPGQGSPQHF
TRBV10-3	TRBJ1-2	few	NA	TGTGCCATCAGTGCCTCAGTGACCAACTATGGCTACACCTTC	CAISASVTNYGYTF
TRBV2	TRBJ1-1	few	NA	TGTGCCAGCAGTGAACAGGGCACTGAAGCTTTCTTT	CASSEQGTEAFF
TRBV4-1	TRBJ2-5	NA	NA	TGCGCCAGCAGCCAAACTCCCGGGGGCGAGACCCAGTACTTC	CASSQTPGGETQYF
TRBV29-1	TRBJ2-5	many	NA	TGCAGCATCAACACAGGCCAAGAGACCCAGTACTTC	CSINTGQETQYF
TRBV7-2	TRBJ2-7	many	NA	TGTGCCAGCAGCCCGCGGGAACCATACGAGCAGTACTTC	CASSPREPYEQYF
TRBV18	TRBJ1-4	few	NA	TGTGCCAGCTCACCTCTATCGGGGACGGCAACTAATGAAAAACTGTTTTTT	CASSPLSGTATNEKLFF